A selection of T cell receptor beta chains follows, all from one sample in a study of blood T cell repertoires in COVID-19. Some clones are missing from TCRdb's copy, which holds only in-frame ones; the method was immunoSEQ multiplex PCR. Of under 250,000 clones in the sample, roughly nine tenths were seen once. The specimen was peripheral blood. The receptors were sampled from a man in his sixties with COVID-19, enrolled during active disease. Both conserved end residues are part of each CDR3. A D gene is named only where the DNA matches it firmly. Clone size is shown for a subset of rows, as once, few, many or a class of expanded clone.

abundance	d_gene	v_gene	j_gene	CDR3aa	CDR3nt
NA	NA	TRBV25-1	TRBJ2-2	CASSPGLTFGELFF	TGTGCCAGCAGTCCGGGACTGACCTTCGGGGAGCTGTTTTTT
few	NA	TRBV3-1/TRBV3-2	TRBJ1-2	CASRPGGAYGYTF	TGTGCCAGCAGGCCCGGTGGGGCCTATGGCTACACCTTC
NA	TRBD2	TRBV27	TRBJ2-7	CASSHGLAGGSEQYF	TGTGCCAGCAGTCACGGACTAGCGGGAGGTAGCGAGCAGTACTTC
once	NA	TRBV3-1/TRBV3-2	TRBJ2-6	CASSQVRVSGANVLTF	TGTGCCAGCAGCCAAGTGAGGGTCTCTGGGGCCAACGTCCTGACTTTC
NA	NA	TRBV7-9	TRBJ2-7	CASSLSSRERLYF	TGTGCCAGCAGCTTATCATCCAGGGAACGTTTGTACTTC
NA	NA	TRBV10-3	TRBJ1-4	CAIGREGSNEKLFF	TGTGCCATCGGGAGGGAGGGAAGTAATGAAAAACTGTTTTTT
NA	TRBD1	TRBV9	TRBJ1-1	CASSAGQGWGTEAFF	TGTGCCAGCAGCGCGGGACAGGGATGGGGCACTGAAGCTTTCTTT
NA	NA	TRBV7-8	TRBJ2-7	CASSSQSGAAYEQYF	TGTGCCAGCAGCTCCCAATCAGGGGCAGCTTACGAGCAGTACTTC
NA	TRBD1	TRBV3-1/TRBV3-2	TRBJ1-2	CASSHFDRADGYTF	TGTGCCAGCAGCCACTTCGACAGGGCCGATGGCTACACCTTC
NA	TRBD2	TRBV24-1	TRBJ2-1	CATSDPRTSGRADEQFF	TGTGCCACCAGTGACCCTCGGACTAGCGGGAGGGCCGATGAGCAGTTCTTC
NA	TRBD2	TRBV2	TRBJ2-7	CASSAGRTGEQYF	TGTGCCAGCAGCGCCGGGAGGACGGGCGAGCAGTACTTC
few	NA	TRBV28	TRBJ1-5	CASSWGGHAQPQHF	TGTGCCAGCAGTTGGGGGGGACACGCTCAGCCCCAGCATTTT
NA	TRBD2	TRBV9	TRBJ2-7	CASSVASGSGVYEQYF	TGTGCCAGCAGCGTAGCTAGTGGTAGCGGGGTCTACGAGCAGTACTTC
NA	NA	TRBV11-2	TRBJ1-2	CATSGNAYGYTF	TGTGCCACCTCGGGGAATGCCTATGGCTACACCTTC
NA	TRBD1	TRBV7-9	TRBJ2-7	CASSLRPGQGASYEQYF	TGTGCCAGCAGCTTAAGACCGGGACAGGGGGCCTCCTACGAGCAGTACTTC
once	TRBD1	TRBV19	TRBJ2-7	CASKLTGQATYEQYF	TGTGCCAGTAAATTAACGGGACAGGCGACCTACGAGCAGTACTTC
once	TRBD2	TRBV11-2	TRBJ2-7	CASSLVPSGGVSGNEQYF	TGTGCCAGCAGCTTAGTCCCTAGCGGGGGGGTGAGCGGAAACGAGCAGTACTTC
NA	NA	TRBV10-3	TRBJ2-6	CAISPGQSGANVLTF	TGTGCCATCAGCCCAGGACAGTCTGGGGCCAACGTCCTGACTTTC
NA	NA	TRBV3-1/TRBV3-2	TRBJ2-5	CASSQDGVGYQETQYF	TGTGCCAGCAGCCAAGACGGGGTCGGGTACCAAGAGACCCAGTACTTC
NA	NA	TRBV5-4	TRBJ1-1	CASSTPGHRTEAFF	TGTGCCAGCAGCACACCAGGACATCGGACTGAAGCTTTCTTT
NA	TRBD2	TRBV4-1	TRBJ2-7	CASSQFSGGLYEQYF	TGCGCCAGCAGCCAATTTAGCGGGGGGCTATACGAGCAGTACTTC